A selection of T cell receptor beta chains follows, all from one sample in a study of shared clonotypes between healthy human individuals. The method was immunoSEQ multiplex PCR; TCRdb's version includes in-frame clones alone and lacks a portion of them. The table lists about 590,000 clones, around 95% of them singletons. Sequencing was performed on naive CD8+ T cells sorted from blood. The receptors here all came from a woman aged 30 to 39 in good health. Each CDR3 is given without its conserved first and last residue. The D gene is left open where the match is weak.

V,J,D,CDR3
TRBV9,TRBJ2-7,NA,ASSVGWHSSYEQY
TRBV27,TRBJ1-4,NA,ASSSESTSGDEKLF
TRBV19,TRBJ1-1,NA,ASDPFGGLGTEAF
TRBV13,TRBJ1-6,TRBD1,ASRMTGGNSPLH
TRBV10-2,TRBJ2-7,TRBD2,ASSESTISEGLAGGTPYEQY
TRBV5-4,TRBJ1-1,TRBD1,ASNRGSSVNTEAF
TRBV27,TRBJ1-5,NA,ASSFVAGNQPQH
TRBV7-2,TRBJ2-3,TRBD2,ASSLVAGVFTDTQY
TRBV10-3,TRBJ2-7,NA,AISEVTGVRYEQY
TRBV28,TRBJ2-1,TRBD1,ASSPRTGRIINEQF
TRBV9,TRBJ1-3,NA,ASMLGDSGNTIY
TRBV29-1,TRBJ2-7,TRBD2,SVVLAGKGYEQY
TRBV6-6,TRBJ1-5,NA,ASSGEKTNQPQH
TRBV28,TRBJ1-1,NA,ASSSLPRVVGTEAF
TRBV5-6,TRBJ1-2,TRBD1,ASSWDRGNYYT
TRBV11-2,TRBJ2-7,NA,ASRVTGYYEQY
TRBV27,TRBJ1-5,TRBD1,ASSPYRGSNQPQH
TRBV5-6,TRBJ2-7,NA,ASSWGRNYEQY
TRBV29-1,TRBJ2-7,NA,SVGGGQGNYEQY
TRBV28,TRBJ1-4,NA,ASSLRGRGWTEKLF
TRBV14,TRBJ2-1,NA,ASSQSSYNEQF
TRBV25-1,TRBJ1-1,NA,ASSDPTEAF
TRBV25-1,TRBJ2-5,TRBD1,ASSSDQTGIQETQY
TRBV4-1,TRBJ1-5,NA,ASSLAPGSNQPQH
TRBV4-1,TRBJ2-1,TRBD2,ASSHGLETDNEQF
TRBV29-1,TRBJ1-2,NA,SAALDHLYGYT
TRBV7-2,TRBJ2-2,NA,ASSLDPGSGELF
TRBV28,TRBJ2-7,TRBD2,ASSFRLAGDNEQY